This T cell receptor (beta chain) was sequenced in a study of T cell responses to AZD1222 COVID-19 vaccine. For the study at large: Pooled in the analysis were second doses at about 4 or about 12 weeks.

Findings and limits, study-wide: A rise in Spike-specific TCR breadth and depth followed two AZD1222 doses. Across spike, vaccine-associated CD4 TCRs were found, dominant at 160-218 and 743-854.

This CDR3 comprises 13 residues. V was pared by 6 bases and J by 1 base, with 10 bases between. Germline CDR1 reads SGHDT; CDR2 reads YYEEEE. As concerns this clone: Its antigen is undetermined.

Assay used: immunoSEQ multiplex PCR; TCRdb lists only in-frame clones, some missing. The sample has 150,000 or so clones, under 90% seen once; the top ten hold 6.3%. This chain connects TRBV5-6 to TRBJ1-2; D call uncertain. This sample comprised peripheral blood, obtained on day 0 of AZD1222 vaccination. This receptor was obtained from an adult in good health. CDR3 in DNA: TGTGCCAGCACCCCCGGGCATAACTATGGCTACACCTTC. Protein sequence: CASTPGHNYGYTF.